The source of this T cell receptor (beta chain) is a study of cytomegalovirus exposure and HLA in healthy donors. With 60 Vbeta and 13 Jbeta primers, the PCR was carried out. The assay was immunoSEQ multiplex PCR, and TCRdb's table has in-frame clones only and misses some. The table records roughly 200,000 clones, around 80% of them present only once. Germline V CDR1 and CDR2: MNHEY, SMNVEV (reference sequence). Trimming removed 5 bases at V and 1 base at J, with 13 bases between. The CDR3 consists of 15 residues. With regard to this clone: Its antigen is currently unknown.

Study-level findings and limits: When analyzed later, a missense DCLRE1C variant was found to be linked to TCR beta V- and J-gene trimming. Most TCR sequences proved rare, with some public TCRs found in many donors. Evidence from a later analysis indicated that most CMV-associated TCR beta chains looked HLA-restricted. A later analysis found common viral pathogens apparently linked to several of the most significant clusters.

Source material: PBMCs. V and J are TRBV27 and TRBJ2-3; possibly TRBD2 for D (6 bases). The receptor's source is a woman aged 55 to 70 in good health and CMV-seropositive. CDR3 sequence reads: CASSLGGVGTDTQYF. CDR3 DNA sequence: TGTGCCAGCAGTCTGGGGGGAGTTGGCACAGATACGCAGTATTTT.